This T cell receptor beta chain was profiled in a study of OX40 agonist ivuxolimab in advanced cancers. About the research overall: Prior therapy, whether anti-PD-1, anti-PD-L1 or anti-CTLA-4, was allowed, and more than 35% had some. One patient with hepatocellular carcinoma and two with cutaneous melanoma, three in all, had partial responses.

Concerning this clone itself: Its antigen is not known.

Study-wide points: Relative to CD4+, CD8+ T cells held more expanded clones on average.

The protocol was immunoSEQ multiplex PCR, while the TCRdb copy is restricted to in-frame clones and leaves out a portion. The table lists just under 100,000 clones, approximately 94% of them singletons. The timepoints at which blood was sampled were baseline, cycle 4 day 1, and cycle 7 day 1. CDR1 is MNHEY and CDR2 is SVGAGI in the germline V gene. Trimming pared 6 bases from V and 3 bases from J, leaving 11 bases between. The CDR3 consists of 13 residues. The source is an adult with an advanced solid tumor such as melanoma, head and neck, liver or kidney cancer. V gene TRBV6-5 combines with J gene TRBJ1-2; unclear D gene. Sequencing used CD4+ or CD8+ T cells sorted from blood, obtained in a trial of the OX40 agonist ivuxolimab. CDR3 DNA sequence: TGTGCCAGCAGCCCCAATCGAGACTATGGCTACACCTTC. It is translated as CASSPNRDYGYTF.